A selection of T cell receptor beta chains follows, all from one sample in a study of blood T cell repertoires in COVID-19. Assay: immunoSEQ multiplex PCR; the TCRdb copy retains only in-frame clones and omits some. Among about 180,000 clones listed, more than 75% were seen once. Sequenced: PBMCs or T cells enriched from blood (not recorded which). These receptors originate from a human donor with acute COVID-19. The donor label of this sample is uncertain. CDR3s include the opening cysteine and the closing phenylalanine or tryptophan. The order of the fields is V gene, D gene, J gene, clone size, CDR3 DNA, CDR3 protein. The D gene is left open where the match is weak. The listing skips clone size in some rows; elsewhere it reads once, few, many or a size class.

V gene: TRBV27
D gene: NA
J gene: TRBJ2-7
clone size: NA
CDR3 DNA: TGTGCCAGCAGTTTCGCGGGGACCTACGAGCAGTACTTC
CDR3 protein: CASSFAGTYEQYF

V gene: TRBV11-3
D gene: TRBD2
J gene: TRBJ2-1
clone size: NA
CDR3 DNA: TGTGCCAGCAGCTTGTCTAGCGGGGGTTCCTATGAGCAGTTCTTC
CDR3 protein: CASSLSSGGSYEQFF

V gene: TRBV7-9
D gene: NA
J gene: TRBJ2-3
clone size: NA
CDR3 DNA: TGTGCCAGCAGCTTTTTTTCAGCAGATACGCAGTATTTT
CDR3 protein: CASSFFSADTQYF

V gene: TRBV7-8
D gene: NA
J gene: TRBJ1-1
clone size: NA
CDR3 DNA: TGTGCCAGCAGCGCTCCACAAGTAGCGGCAGCTTTCTTT
CDR3 protein: CASSAPQVAAAFF

V gene: TRBV12-3/TRBV12-4
D gene: NA
J gene: TRBJ2-5
clone size: NA
CDR3 DNA: TGTGCCAGCAGGGGGGGACAAGAGACCCAGTACTTC
CDR3 protein: CASRGGQETQYF

V gene: TRBV27
D gene: TRBD1
J gene: TRBJ2-1
clone size: NA
CDR3 DNA: TGTGCCAGCAGTTTATCGTGGGGGGACAGGGGTTACAATGAGCAGTTCTTC
CDR3 protein: CASSLSWGDRGYNEQFF

V gene: TRBV5-6
D gene: NA
J gene: TRBJ1-2
clone size: NA
CDR3 DNA: TGTGCCAGCAGCTGGCTAGAGACTAACTATGGCTACACCTTC
CDR3 protein: CASSWLETNYGYTF

V gene: TRBV27
D gene: NA
J gene: TRBJ1-6
clone size: NA
CDR3 DNA: TGTGCCAGCAGTTCGAGCTCCTATAATTCACCCCTCCACTTT
CDR3 protein: CASSSSSYNSPLHF

V gene: TRBV2
D gene: NA
J gene: TRBJ2-4
clone size: once
CDR3 DNA: TGTGCCAGCAGTGAATTTGTGGGGGGGCCGGCCAAAAACATTCAGTACTTC
CDR3 protein: CASSEFVGGPAKNIQYF

V gene: TRBV13
D gene: NA
J gene: TRBJ2-3
clone size: NA
CDR3 DNA: TGTGCCAGCAGCTTAGCGGGGGTGGATACGCAGTATTTT
CDR3 protein: CASSLAGVDTQYF

V gene: TRBV2
D gene: NA
J gene: TRBJ1-2
clone size: NA
CDR3 DNA: TGTGCCAGCAGTGCGCCGGGGTTTGGCTACACCTTC
CDR3 protein: CASSAPGFGYTF

V gene: TRBV27
D gene: TRBD1
J gene: TRBJ1-2
clone size: NA
CDR3 DNA: TGTGCCAGCAGTGGGCGGACAGGGAGCTATGGCTACACCTTC
CDR3 protein: CASSGRTGSYGYTF

V gene: TRBV11-2
D gene: NA
J gene: TRBJ2-4
clone size: NA
CDR3 DNA: TGTGCCAGCAGCTTACCCCGTTTAGCCAAAAACATTCAGTACTTC
CDR3 protein: CASSLPRLAKNIQYF

V gene: TRBV6-6
D gene: NA
J gene: TRBJ1-1
clone size: NA
CDR3 DNA: TGTGCCAGCAGTTACTCCCGCCAGCGGACTGAAGCTTTCTTT
CDR3 protein: CASSYSRQRTEAFF

V gene: TRBV5-6
D gene: TRBD1
J gene: TRBJ1-2
clone size: NA
CDR3 DNA: TGTGCCAGCAGCACCCCCCTTTTGACAGGGTATAATGGCTACACCTTC
CDR3 protein: CASSTPLLTGYNGYTF

V gene: TRBV5-1
D gene: NA
J gene: TRBJ1-6
clone size: NA
CDR3 DNA: TGCGCCAGCAGCCCTTCCCGTGTAGTCGGGTATTCACCCCTCCACTTT
CDR3 protein: CASSPSRVVGYSPLHF

V gene: TRBV6-5
D gene: NA
J gene: TRBJ1-3
clone size: NA
CDR3 DNA: TGTGCCACCCTCCTAGAGGCAAATGCCGGAAACACCATATATTTT
CDR3 protein: CATLLEANAGNTIYF

V gene: TRBV7-2
D gene: TRBD2
J gene: TRBJ2-3
clone size: NA
CDR3 DNA: TGTGCCAGCAGCTCTCCGACTAGCGGGGGACCCACAGATACGCAGTATTTT
CDR3 protein: CASSSPTSGGPTDTQYF

V gene: TRBV7-3
D gene: NA
J gene: TRBJ2-7
clone size: NA
CDR3 DNA: TGTGCCAGCAGCCTCATCGGAGGGCCCGGCGAGCAGTACTTC
CDR3 protein: CASSLIGGPGEQYF

V gene: TRBV6-4
D gene: TRBD2
J gene: TRBJ2-3
clone size: few
CDR3 DNA: TGTGCCAGCAGTATGACTAGCGGGGGCGCAGATACGCAGTATTTT
CDR3 protein: CASSMTSGGADTQYF

V gene: TRBV11-2
D gene: TRBD1
J gene: TRBJ2-7
clone size: NA
CDR3 DNA: TGTGCCAGCAGCTTAGTAACAGGGGGTGAGCAGTACTTC
CDR3 protein: CASSLVTGGEQYF

V gene: TRBV7-9
D gene: NA
J gene: TRBJ1-2
clone size: NA
CDR3 DNA: TGTGCCAGCAGCCCGCATGGGCACTATGGCTACACCTTC
CDR3 protein: CASSPHGHYGYTF

V gene: TRBV27
D gene: NA
J gene: TRBJ1-2
clone size: NA
CDR3 DNA: TGTGCCAGCAGTACCTCGGGAGGGACCTATGGCTACACCTTC
CDR3 protein: CASSTSGGTYGYTF

V gene: TRBV19
D gene: TRBD2
J gene: TRBJ2-1
clone size: NA
CDR3 DNA: TGTGCCAGTAGTATGGGCGGGGGGCTTCCCTACAATGAGCAGTTCTTC
CDR3 protein: CASSMGGGLPYNEQFF

V gene: TRBV9
D gene: NA
J gene: TRBJ2-2
clone size: NA
CDR3 DNA: TGTGCCAGCAGCGCGCAGGGTACCGGGGAGCTGTTTTTT
CDR3 protein: CASSAQGTGELFF

V gene: TRBV20-1
D gene: TRBD2
J gene: TRBJ2-5
clone size: NA
CDR3 DNA: TGCAGTGCTAGTCCCGGGACTAGCATAGAGACCCAGTACTTC
CDR3 protein: CSASPGTSIETQYF

V gene: TRBV19
D gene: TRBD1
J gene: TRBJ1-2
clone size: NA
CDR3 DNA: TGTGCCAGTAGTCCTACCGACAGGGTTGGCTACACCTTC
CDR3 protein: CASSPTDRVGYTF

V gene: TRBV7-2
D gene: NA
J gene: TRBJ2-3
clone size: NA
CDR3 DNA: TGTGCCAGCAGCCCAGGTGCTAGCACAGATACGCAGTATTTT
CDR3 protein: CASSPGASTDTQYF

V gene: TRBV4-1
D gene: TRBD2
J gene: TRBJ2-1
clone size: NA
CDR3 DNA: TGCGCCAGCAGCCAAATAGTCCCGGCAGCGGGGACGCCCTACAATGAGCAGTTCTTC
CDR3 protein: CASSQIVPAAGTPYNEQFF

V gene: TRBV27
D gene: TRBD1
J gene: TRBJ1-1
clone size: NA
CDR3 DNA: TGTGCCAGCAGTTTTGGCCCCGCGACAGGGACGAACACTGAAGCTTTCTTT
CDR3 protein: CASSFGPATGTNTEAFF

V gene: TRBV5-1
D gene: NA
J gene: TRBJ2-5
clone size: NA
CDR3 DNA: TGCGCCAGCAGCTTGACAGGAGATGGCCAGAAGACCCAGTACTTC
CDR3 protein: CASSLTGDGQKTQYF

V gene: TRBV10-3
D gene: TRBD1
J gene: TRBJ2-7
clone size: NA
CDR3 DNA: TGTGCCATCAGAGGTCCGGGACAGGGGTACGGCGAGCAGTACTTC
CDR3 protein: CAIRGPGQGYGEQYF

V gene: TRBV19
D gene: NA
J gene: TRBJ1-5
clone size: NA
CDR3 DNA: TGTGCCAGTAGTATAGGTACAGGAGGCAATCAGCCCCAGCATTTT
CDR3 protein: CASSIGTGGNQPQHF

V gene: TRBV7-9
D gene: TRBD1
J gene: TRBJ1-3
clone size: NA
CDR3 DNA: TGTGCCAGCAGCTTAGGTTCGGGGGGACAGGGCCCTGGAAACACCATATATTTT
CDR3 protein: CASSLGSGGQGPGNTIYF